The 29 T cell receptor beta chains in this list originate from one sample, sequenced in a study of cytomegalovirus exposure and HLA in healthy donors. Both 60 Vbeta primers and 13 Jbeta primers went into the PCR. The method was immunoSEQ multiplex PCR; TCRdb's version includes in-frame clones alone and lacks a portion of them. The sample records around 300,000 clones, about 90% being singletons. The sequenced sample was PBMCs. The receptors were gathered from a woman between 18 and 29 years old in good health and CMV-seronegative.

This sequence joins TRBV7-6 and TRBJ1-6; no firm D call. CDR3 length: 13 residues. Trimming removed 5 bases at V and 10 bases at J, with 12 bases between. Looked up from germline, CDR1 is SGHVS and CDR2 is FNYEAQ. CDR3 DNA: TGTGCCAGCAGCAGCGGTGTCGGGTCACCCCTCCACTTT. Translating it yields CASSSGVGSPLHF.

V gene TRBV7-3 combines with J gene TRBJ2-5; D possibly corresponds to TRBD1 (5 bases). V dropped 2 bases and J dropped 5 bases, with 9 bases sitting between them. Germline lookup yields CDR1 SGHTA and CDR2 FQGTGA. This CDR3 has 13 residues. The CDR3 sequence is CASSLSDTETQYF. CDR3 bases: TGTGCCAGCAGCTTATCGGACACGGAGACCCAGTACTTC.

The CDR3 region is CACLRGWGYTF. CDR3 nucleotides: TGTGCCTGCCTTAGGGGCTGGGGCTACACCTTC. The chain combines TRBV30 with TRBJ1-2; a weak D match, TRBD1 (5 bases). V shed 6 bases and J shed 8 bases, with 13 bases lying between them. The CDR3 is made up of 11 amino acids. Germline V gene sequence: CDR1 GTSNPN, CDR2 SVGIG (reference sequence).

The genes are TRBV19 and TRBJ2-2, with D perhaps matching TRBD2 (5 bases). The V gene's germline CDR1 is LNHDA and CDR2 SQIVND (reference sequence). V was pared by 6 bases and J by 3 bases, with 11 bases between. This CDR3 is 14 amino acids long. CDR3 amino acids: CASRSPGDTGELFF. CDR3 in DNA: TGTGCCAGTAGGTCCCCCGGGGACACCGGGGAGCTGTTTTTT.

The CDR3: CASSSRDRGGYGYTF. The CDR3 DNA reads TGTGCCAGCAGTTCCCGGGACAGGGGAGGCTATGGCTACACCTTC. The chain joins TRBV6-1 to TRBJ1-2, with 10 bases matching TRBD1. Germline V gives CDR1 MNHNS, CDR2 SASEGT. The V segment lost 5 bases and the J segment 4 bases; nucleotides outside the gene matches: 7. This CDR3 is 15 amino acids long.

V usage is TRBV15 and J usage is TRBJ1-2; D remains unclear. There are 14 residues in the CDR3. The ends were cut back, 5 bases at V and 5 bases at J, with 15 bases in the middle. Germline V gives CDR1 LNHNV, CDR2 YYDKDF (reference sequence). The CDR3, as DNA: TGTGCCACCAGCCCTCTTCTATTTTCTTATGGCTACACCTTC. This sequence encodes CATSPLLFSYGYTF.

The rearrangement links TRBV6-1 to TRBJ2-5; weak D call: TRBD2 (6 bases). The DNA end is a closer match to TRBJ2-7, so the J assignment may be wrong. Germline V gives CDR1 MNHNS, CDR2 SASEGT. The CDR3 is 15 residues long. CDR3 nucleotides: TGTGCCAGCAGTGATGGGGGAAGGGCAGCGGGCGAGCAGTACTTC. Amino acid sequence: CASSDGGRAAGEQYF.

V gene TRBV7-3 combines with J gene TRBJ1-2; D is perhaps TRBD1 (5 bases). This CDR3 comprises 13 residues. V was pared by 0 bases and J by 8 bases, with 10 bases between. The germline V gene has CDR1 SGHTA and CDR2 FQGTGA. The CDR3 region is CASSLTGEGGYTF. The DNA of the CDR3 is TGTGCCAGCAGCTTAACGGGGGAGGGGGGCTACACCTTC.

The genes are TRBV2 and TRBJ1-1; 7 positions agree with TRBD1. In germline, CDR1 is SNHLY, CDR2 FYNNEI. V lost 1 base to trimming and J lost 5 bases; unmatched junction nucleotides: 4. This CDR3 has 14 amino acids. CDR3 sequence (DNA): TGTGCCAGCAGTGAAGACAGGGGTCGGACTGAAGCTTTCTTT. Encoded protein: CASSEDRGRTEAFF.

The chain employs TRBV10-3 and TRBJ1-1; possible D gene TRBD1, 5 bases. Looked up from germline, CDR1 is ENHRY and CDR2 is SYGVKD. This CDR3 comprises 17 residues. The germline V and J ends were trimmed by 2 bases and 0 bases, with 16 bases remaining between them. DNA for the CDR3: TGTGCCATCAGTGAGACTCAGGGTCCGCATATGAACACTGAAGCTTTCTTT. Its protein product is CAISETQGPHMNTEAFF.

V gene TRBV15 combines with J gene TRBJ2-1; 7 bases match TRBD1. J lost 1 base, V lost 2 bases, and 5 bases had no gene match. This CDR3 comprises 16 residues. Germline values: CDR1 LNHNV, CDR2 YYDKDF (reference sequence). CDR3 bases: TGTGCCACCAGCAGAAAGGTGACAGGGTCCTACAATGAGCAGTTCTTC. It encodes CATSRKVTGSYNEQFF. The full variable domain, in which reference TRBV15 and TRBJ2-1 provide the parts outside the CDR3, is DAMVIQNPRYQVTQFGKPVTLSCSQTLNHNVMYWYQQKSSQAPKLLFHYYDKDFNNEADTPDNFQSRRPNTSFCFLDIRSPGLGDTAMYLCATSRKVTGSYNEQFFGPGTRLTVL.

This chain joins TRBV10-1 and TRBJ1-5, with D tentatively TRBD1 (6 bases). The CDR3 is 14 amino acids. Germline V gene data show CDR1 as WNHNN and CDR2 as SYGVQD (reference sequence). V lost 6 bases to trimming and J lost 0 bases, with 9 bases between them. The CDR3 coding sequence is TGCGCCAGCAGAGAACAGGGTAGCAATCAGCCCCAGCATTTT. Its translation is CASREQGSNQPQHF.

The V call is TRBV6-5, the J call TRBJ1-2; weak D call: TRBD1 (5 bases). This CDR3 is built from 13 residues. V lost 5 bases and J 5 bases, leaving 12 bases between the germline ends. CDR1 is MNHEY, CDR2 SVGAGI, per germline. CDR3 sequence: CASSKTARYGYTF. CDR3 in DNA: TGTGCCAGCAGTAAGACAGCCCGTTATGGCTACACCTTC.

The chain employs TRBV5-6 and TRBJ2-1; 10 bases agree with TRBD1. After removal of 0 bases from V and 3 bases from J, the junction contained 0 bases not matched to a gene. CDR3 size: 15 residues. The germline V gene has CDR1 SGHDT and CDR2 YYEEEE. CDR3 loop: CASSLGTGGYNEQFF. The CDR3 nucleotides are TGTGCCAGCAGCTTGGGGACAGGGGGCTACAATGAGCAGTTCTTC.

J is TRBJ1-1 and V is TRBV6-1; 7 positions agree with TRBD1. Germline values: CDR1 MNHNS, CDR2 SASEGT. The CDR3 runs 15 residues. V gave up 2 bases and J gave up 4 bases; unmatched junction bases: 7. CDR3 residues: CASSEHRQGSTEAFF. CDR3 nucleotide sequence: TGTGCCAGCAGTGAACACCGACAGGGATCCACTGAAGCTTTCTTT.

J is TRBJ1-4 and V is TRBV23-1; weak D call: TRBD1 (6 bases). TRBV23-1 counts as an open reading frame of uncertain function. V dropped 0 bases and J dropped 2 bases, with 13 bases sitting between them. This CDR3 comprises 17 residues. The DNA of the CDR3 is TGCGCCAGCAGTCAATCAGGGGGGGCGCGGACTAATGAAAAACTGTTTTTT. This encodes CASSQSGGARTNEKLFF.

This chain uses TRBV25-1 with TRBJ1-2; maybe TRBD1 (6 bases). The CDR3 runs to 14 residues. The ends were cut back, 4 bases at V and 5 bases at J, with 14 bases in the middle. Germline V CDR1 and CDR2: MGHDK, SYGVNS. The CDR3 protein is CASSGKGQLYGYTF. CDR3 nucleotide sequence: TGTGCCAGCAGTGGAAAAGGACAGCTTTATGGCTACACCTTC.

The J gene is TRBJ1-4, the V gene TRBV7-9, with TRBD1 matching 11 bases. The CDR3 totals 15 residues. With 3 bases clipped from V and 7 bases from J, the junction kept 4 bases outside the gene matches. Per germline, CDR1 SEHNR and CDR2 FQNEAQ (reference sequence). The CDR3 DNA reads as TGTGCCAGCAGCTTGGCCGGGACAGGGGGTGAAAAACTGTTTTTT. Translation gives CASSLAGTGGEKLFF.

The genes are TRBV5-1 and TRBJ2-7, with D maybe TRBD1 (6 bases). Trimming removed 4 bases from V and 3 bases from J, with 17 bases in between. This CDR3 region has 15 residues. Germline V gene sequence: CDR1 SGHRS, CDR2 YFSETQ. This CDR3 reads CASSIAGTINYEQYF. CDR3 DNA sequence: TGCGCCAGCAGCATAGCCGGGACAATAAACTACGAGCAGTACTTC. Combining the CDR3 with reference TRBV5-1 and TRBJ2-7 gives the whole variable domain KAGVTQTPRYLIKTRGQQVTLSCSPISGHRSVSWYQQTPGQGLQFLFEYFSETQRNKGNFPGRFSGRQFSNSRSEMNVSTLELGDSALYLCASSIAGTINYEQYFGPGTRLTVT.

Notes on this clone: Other nucleotide sequences from this sample produce the same CDR3. This chain links TRBV18 with TRBJ1-6; 8 nucleotides line up with TRBD1. CDR1 is KGHSH, CDR2 LQKENI, per germline. This CDR3 is 15 amino acids long. J lost 10 bases, V lost 6 bases, and 11 bases had no gene match. The chain's CDR3 is CASSPGQGSGSPLHF. The CDR3 coding sequence is TGTGCCAGCTCCCCCGGACAGGGTTCGGGATCACCCCTCCACTTT.

The rearrangement links TRBV13 to TRBJ1-1, with 7 bases identical to TRBD1. V trimming: 4 bases; J trimming: 1 base; junction bases outside the gene matches: 6. This CDR3 is built from 15 residues. Germline V gene lookup returns CDR1 PRHDT and CDR2 FYEKMQ (reference sequence). DNA for the CDR3: TGTGCCAGCAGCTCCACAGGGGACGGGAACACTGAAGCTTTCTTT. Amino acid sequence: CASSSTGDGNTEAFF.

V and J are TRBV6-6 and TRBJ2-7; a possible D gene is TRBD2 (5 bases). CDR3 size: 14 residues. The germline V and J ends were trimmed by 6 bases and 2 bases, with 14 bases remaining between them. Looked up from germline, CDR1 is MNHNY and CDR2 is SVGAGI (reference sequence). The CDR3 DNA follows: TGTGCCAGCAGCCTCTTTTCGGGGACCTACGAGCAGTACTTC. Translation: CASSLFSGTYEQYF.

The V and J genes are TRBV5-1 and TRBJ2-7, with 16 nucleotides matching TRBD2. With V trimmed by 7 bases and J by 6 bases, 13 bases remained unmatched. The CDR3 spans 17 residues. The germline V gene has CDR1 SGHRS and CDR2 YFSETQ. CDR3 in amino acids: CASGGGLAGGLSPEQYF. CDR3 coding DNA: TGCGCCAGCGGTGGGGGACTAGCGGGGGGGCTTTCCCCCGAGCAGTACTTC.

CDR3 nucleotide sequence: TGTGCCAGTAGCCCATCTCGACAGATTTCACCCCTCCACTTT. Translation gives CASSPSRQISPLHF. The chain combines TRBV19 with TRBJ1-6; possible D gene TRBD1, 5 bases. CDR1 LNHDA and CDR2 SQIVND come from the germline V gene (reference sequence). V was trimmed by 6 bases and J by 9 bases, leaving 15 bases between them. This CDR3 region has 14 residues.

Written as DNA, the CDR3 is TGCGCCAGCAGCTCCGGGACAGGGGGTTGGTACGAGCAGTACTTC. This translates into CASSSGTGGWYEQYF. This chain joins TRBV5-1 and TRBJ2-7, with 11 bases lining up with TRBD1. The V segment lost 3 bases and the J segment 4 bases; nucleotides outside the gene matches: 6. Germline CDR1 and CDR2: SGHRS and YFSETQ. This CDR3 has 15 residues.

This clone was counted between two and nine times. The chain has TRBV5-1 and TRBJ2-2; 7 bases match TRBD1. Trimming cost V 3 bases and J 6 bases; bases outside gene matches: 8. CDR3 length equals 15 residues. From germline, CDR1 is SGHRS and CDR2 YFSETQ. In nucleotides, the CDR3 is TGCGCCAGCAGCTCGACAGGGATGAGGGCCGGGGAGCTGTTTTTT. Translating gives CASSSTGMRAGELFF.

The chain recombines TRBV19 with TRBJ2-3, with D possibly matching TRBD2 (5 bases). Germline V CDR1 and CDR2: LNHDA, SQIVND (reference sequence). The V end lost 9 bases, the J end lost 0 bases, and 13 bases lay between the germline ends. The CDR3 runs 14 residues. CDR3 loop: CASSPIASTDTQYF. As DNA, the CDR3 is TGTGCCAGCTCACCTATAGCGAGCACAGATACGCAGTATTTT.

The chain links TRBV19 to TRBJ2-1; D is unclear. The CDR3 runs to 15 residues. The germline CDR1 and CDR2 sequences are LNHDA and SQIVND (reference sequence). V lost 6 bases and J 4 bases, leaving 16 bases between the germline ends. CDR3 coding DNA: TGTGCCAGTAGCCGATTGTTGACTCCTTACAATGAGCAGTTCTTC. Encoded protein: CASSRLLTPYNEQFF.

This chain connects TRBV4-1 to TRBJ2-1; weak D call: TRBD2 (5 bases). V lost 1 base to trimming and J lost 2 bases, with 6 bases between them. The CDR3 is 14 residues long. Germline-derived CDR1 and CDR2 are MGHRA and YSYEKL. CDR3: CASSQGGTYNEQFF. Written as DNA, the CDR3 is TGCGCCAGCAGCCAAGGAGGGACCTACAATGAGCAGTTCTTC.